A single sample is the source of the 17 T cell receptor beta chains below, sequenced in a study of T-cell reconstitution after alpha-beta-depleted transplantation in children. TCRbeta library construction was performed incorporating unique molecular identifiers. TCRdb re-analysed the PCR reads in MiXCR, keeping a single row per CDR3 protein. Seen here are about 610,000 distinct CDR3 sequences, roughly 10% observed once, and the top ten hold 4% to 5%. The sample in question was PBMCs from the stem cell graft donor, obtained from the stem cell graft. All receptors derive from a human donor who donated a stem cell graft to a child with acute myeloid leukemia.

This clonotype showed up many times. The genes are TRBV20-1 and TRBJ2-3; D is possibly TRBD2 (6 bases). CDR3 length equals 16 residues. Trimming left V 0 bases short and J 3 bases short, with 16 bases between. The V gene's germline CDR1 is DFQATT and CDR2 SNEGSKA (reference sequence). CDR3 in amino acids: CSARDPLAVFTDTQYF. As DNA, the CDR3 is TGCAGTGCTAGAGATCCGTTAGCGGTGTTTACAGATACGCAGTATTTT.

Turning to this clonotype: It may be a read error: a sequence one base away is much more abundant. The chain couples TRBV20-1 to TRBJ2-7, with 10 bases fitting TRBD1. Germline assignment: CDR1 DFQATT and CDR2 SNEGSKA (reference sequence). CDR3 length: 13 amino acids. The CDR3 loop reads CSAEGQGSYKQYF. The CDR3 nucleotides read TGCAGTGCTGAGGGACAGGGGTCCTACAAGCAGTACTTC.

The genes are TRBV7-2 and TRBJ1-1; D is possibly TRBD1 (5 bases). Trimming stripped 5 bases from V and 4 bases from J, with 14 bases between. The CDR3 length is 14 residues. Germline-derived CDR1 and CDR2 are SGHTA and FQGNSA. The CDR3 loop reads CASSTQGPPTEAFF. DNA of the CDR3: TGTGCCAGCAGCACCCAGGGACCGCCCACTGAAGCTTTCTTT.

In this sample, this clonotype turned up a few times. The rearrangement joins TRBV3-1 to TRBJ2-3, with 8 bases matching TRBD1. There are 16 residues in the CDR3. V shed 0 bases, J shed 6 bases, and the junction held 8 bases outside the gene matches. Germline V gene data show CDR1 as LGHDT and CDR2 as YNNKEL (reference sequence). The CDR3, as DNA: TGTGCCAGCAGCCAAGATCAGGGGGCTCTCTTGGATACGCAGTATTTT. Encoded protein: CASSQDQGALLDTQYF.

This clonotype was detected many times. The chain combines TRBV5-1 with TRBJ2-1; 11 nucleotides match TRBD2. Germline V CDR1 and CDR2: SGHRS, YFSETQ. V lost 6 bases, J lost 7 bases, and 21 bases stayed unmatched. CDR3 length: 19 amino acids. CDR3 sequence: CASTRDASGRLPVRNEQFF. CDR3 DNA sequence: TGCGCCAGCACCCGTGACGCTAGCGGGAGGCTCCCTGTCAGGAATGAGCAGTTCTTC.

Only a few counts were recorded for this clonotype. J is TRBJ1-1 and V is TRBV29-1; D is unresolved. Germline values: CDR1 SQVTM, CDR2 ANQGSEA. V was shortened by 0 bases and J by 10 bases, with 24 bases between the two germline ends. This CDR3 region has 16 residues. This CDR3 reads CSVEDRFFGKGSTAFF. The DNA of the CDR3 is TGCAGCGTTGAAGATCGGTTTTTCGGGAAGGGAAGTACAGCTTTCTTT.

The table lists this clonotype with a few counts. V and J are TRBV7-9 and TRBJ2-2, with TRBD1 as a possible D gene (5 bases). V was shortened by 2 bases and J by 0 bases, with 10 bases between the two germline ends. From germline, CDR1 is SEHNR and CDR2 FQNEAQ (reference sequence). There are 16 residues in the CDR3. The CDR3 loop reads CASSLHQGANTGELFF. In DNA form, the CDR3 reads TGTGCCAGCAGCTTACACCAGGGTGCGAACACCGGGGAGCTGTTTTTT.

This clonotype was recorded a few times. CDR3 DNA: TGTGCCAGCAGCTTAGCGCTCGGAGGAGGGCACGAGCAGTACTTC. Its protein product is CASSLALGGGHEQYF. The chain employs TRBV7-2 and TRBJ2-7; TRBD2 might be the D (6 bases). This CDR3 spans 15 amino acids. The germline CDR1 and CDR2 sequences are SGHTA and FQGNSA. V lost 0 bases and J lost 5, with 14 bases in between.

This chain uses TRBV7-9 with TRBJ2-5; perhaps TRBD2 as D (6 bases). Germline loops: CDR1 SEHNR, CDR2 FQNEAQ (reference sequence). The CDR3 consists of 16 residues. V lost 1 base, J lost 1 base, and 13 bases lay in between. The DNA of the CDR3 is TGTGCCAGCAGCTTAGGCAGGGACTCCTTCCAAGAGACCCAGTACTTC. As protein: CASSLGRDSFQETQYF.

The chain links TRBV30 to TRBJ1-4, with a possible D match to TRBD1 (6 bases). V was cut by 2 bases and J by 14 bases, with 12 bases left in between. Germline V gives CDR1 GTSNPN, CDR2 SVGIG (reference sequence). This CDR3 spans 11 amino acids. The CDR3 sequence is CAWSSDSRLFF. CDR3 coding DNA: TGTGCCTGGAGTTCGGACAGCAGGCTGTTTTTT.

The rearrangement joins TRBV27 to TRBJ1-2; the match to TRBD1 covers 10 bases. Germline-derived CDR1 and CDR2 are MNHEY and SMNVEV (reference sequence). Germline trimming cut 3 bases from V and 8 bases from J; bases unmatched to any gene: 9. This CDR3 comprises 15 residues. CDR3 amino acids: CASSFTGQGVEGYTF. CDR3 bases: TGTGCCAGCAGTTTCACTGGACAGGGGGTAGAGGGCTACACCTTC.

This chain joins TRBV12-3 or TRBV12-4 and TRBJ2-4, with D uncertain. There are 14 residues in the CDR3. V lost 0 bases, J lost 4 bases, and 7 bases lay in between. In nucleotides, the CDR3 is TGTGCCAGCAGTTTAGCGGTCGGAAAAAACATTCAGTACTTC. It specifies CASSLAVGKNIQYF.

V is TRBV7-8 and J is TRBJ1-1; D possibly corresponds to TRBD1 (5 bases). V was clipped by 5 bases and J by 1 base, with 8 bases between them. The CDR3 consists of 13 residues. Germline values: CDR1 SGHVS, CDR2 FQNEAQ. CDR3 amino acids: CASSHDRNTEAFF. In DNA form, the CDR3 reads TGTGCCAGCAGCCACGACAGGAACACTGAAGCTTTCTTT.

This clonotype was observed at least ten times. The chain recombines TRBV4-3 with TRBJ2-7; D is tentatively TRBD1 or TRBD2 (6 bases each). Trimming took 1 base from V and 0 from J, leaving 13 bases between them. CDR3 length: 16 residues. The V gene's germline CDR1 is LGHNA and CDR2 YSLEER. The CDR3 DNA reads TGCGCCAGCAGCCAAGGAGGGGGGTTCCTCTCCTACGAGCAGTACTTC. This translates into CASSQGGGFLSYEQYF.

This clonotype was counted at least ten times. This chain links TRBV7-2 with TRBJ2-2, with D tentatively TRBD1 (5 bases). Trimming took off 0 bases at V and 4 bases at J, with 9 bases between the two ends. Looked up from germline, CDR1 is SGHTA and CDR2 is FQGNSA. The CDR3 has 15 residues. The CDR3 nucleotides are TGTGCCAGCAGCTTAGCAGGGGCGGTCACCGGGGAGCTGTTTTTT. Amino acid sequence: CASSLAGAVTGELFF.

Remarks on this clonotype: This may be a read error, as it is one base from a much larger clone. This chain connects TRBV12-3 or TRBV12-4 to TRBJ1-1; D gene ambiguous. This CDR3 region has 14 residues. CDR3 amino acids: CASTETTLNTGAFF. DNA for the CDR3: TGTGCCAGCACCGAAACCACCCTGAACACTGGAGCTTTCTTT.

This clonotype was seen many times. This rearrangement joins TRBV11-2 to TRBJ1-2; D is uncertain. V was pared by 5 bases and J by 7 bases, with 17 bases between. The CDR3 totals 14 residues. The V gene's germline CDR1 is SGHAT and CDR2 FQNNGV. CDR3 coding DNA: TGTGCCAGCAGCCAGATCACCTCCTCTAGTGGCTACACCTTC. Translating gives CASSQITSSSGYTF.